This entry lists 7 T cell receptor beta chains sequenced from one sample in a study. TCRdb reanalysed the RT-PCR reads using MiXCR and keeps one entry per CDR3 protein. The data show fewer than 800,000 distinct CDR3 sequences, 14% seen once. The material sequenced was memory CD4+ T cells from blood. The receptors here all came from a female donor in good health, serving as a healthy control.

Concerning this clonotype: A junction boundary mismatches the germline segment, possibly from a read error. This chain links TRBV20-1 with TRBJ1-5; D perhaps matches TRBD1 (5 bases). This CDR3 region has 16 residues. The V gene's germline CDR1 is DFQATT and CDR2 SNEGSKA (reference sequence). The CDR3 DNA reads as TGCAGTGTTAGAGAAGGTAGCGGGGGGAGCTCTCAGCCCCAGCATTTT. As protein: CSVREGSGGSSQPQHF.

This clonotype has only a few counts. The V gene is TRBV27, the J gene TRBJ2-7, with 8 bases identical to TRBD1. Germline loops: CDR1 MNHEY, CDR2 SMNVEV (reference sequence). Trimming at V came to 3 bases and at J to 5 bases, leaving 6 bases not matched to a gene. CDR3 length: 14 residues. CDR3 coding DNA: TGTGCCAGCAGTTTCGCGACAGGGGTCCACGAGCAGTACTTC. The encoded protein is CASSFATGVHEQYF.

This clonotype turned up a few times. J is TRBJ2-7 and V is TRBV6-1; 8 bases agree with TRBD2. V shed 4 bases and J 4 bases; nucleotides not matched to a gene: 12. The germline CDR1 and CDR2 sequences are MNHNS and SASEGT. This CDR3 has 16 amino acids. CDR3: CASSVTGLESGYEQYF. The CDR3 nucleotides read TGTGCCAGCAGTGTGACGGGACTAGAATCTGGTTACGAGCAGTACTTC.

The chain links TRBV9 to TRBJ2-1; 8 bases match TRBD2. In germline, CDR1 is SGDLS, CDR2 YYNGEE. The length of the CDR3 is 15 residues. The junction had 4 bases not matched to a gene; V was cut back by 0 bases and J by 5 bases. As DNA, the CDR3 is TGTGCCAGCAGCGTAGACCAGCGGGAGAACAATGAGCAGTTCTTC. Encoded protein: CASSVDQRENNEQFF.

The table lists this clonotype with a few counts. This chain uses TRBV24-1 with TRBJ1-5; no clear D gene. This CDR3 has 12 amino acids. Looked up from germline, CDR1 is KGHDR and CDR2 is SFDVKD. V shed 3 bases and J shed 7 bases, with 6 bases lying between them. The CDR3 DNA follows: TGTGCCACCAGTGATACGGAACAGCCCCAGCATTTT. It is translated as CATSDTEQPQHF.

At least ten counts were recorded for this clonotype. This chain connects TRBV12-3 or TRBV12-4 to TRBJ2-7; 12 positions agree with TRBD2. This CDR3 has 15 residues. V trimming: 2 bases; J trimming: 5 bases; junction bases outside the gene matches: 4. CDR3 sequence (DNA): TGTGCCAGCAGTTTAAGGACTAGCGGGACAGACGAGCAGTACTTC. Residues: CASSLRTSGTDEQYF.

This clonotype was counted between two and nine times. The chain couples TRBV6-2 or TRBV6-3 to TRBJ1-1, with D possibly TRBD1 on 6 matching bases. Germline CDR1 reads MNHEY; CDR2 reads SVGEGT. The CDR3 extends over 15 amino acids. Trimming removed 4 bases at V and 5 bases at J, with 17 bases between. Written as DNA, the CDR3 is TGTGCCAGCAGTTCGCAGTACTCAAGGGGGACTGAAGCTTTCTTT. It encodes CASSSQYSRGTEAFF.